This T cell receptor beta chain was identified in a study of blood T cell repertoires in COVID-19. About the research overall: T cells, B-cell-depleted T cells, or PBMCs provided the cDNA or gDNA that served as material.

Authors' processing steps: Amplified reference gene primers provided the basis for estimating nucleated cell counts. The data were produced by immunoSEQ multiplex PCR, yet TCRdb's version contains in-frame clones alone and is incomplete. V and J calls and clone size are as listed in that table; D and trimming were resolved from the DNA. The sample lists fewer than 400,000 clones; around 92% were seen once. Sequencing was done on a sample of peripheral blood. The sequence was obtained from a woman between 25 and 40 years old with COVID-19, enrolled during active disease.

The CDR3 loop reads CAWNAGHMNTEAFF. In DNA, the CDR3 is TGTGCCTGGAATGCAGGGCACATGAACACTGAAGCTTTCTTT. The chain is built from TRBV30 and TRBJ1-1; TRBD1 is a possible D gene (5 bases). Trimming removed 4 bases at V and 0 bases at J, with 12 bases between. This CDR3 region has 14 residues. CDR1 is GTSNPN and CDR2 is SVGIG in the germline V gene (reference sequence).